This T cell receptor beta chain originates from a study of blood T cell repertoires in COVID-19 (dated by TCRdb to 2018 to 2020). About the investigation overall: Samples covering the acute and convalescent phases of COVID-19 were provided by collaborators in the United States, Italy and Spain. The prospective study material was composed of cDNA or gDNA derived from T cells, B-cell-depleted T cells, or PBMCs. The dataset comprised deeply sampled blood TCRbeta repertoires from subjects exposed to, actively infected with, or recovered from COVID-19. Nearly every sample came with metadata listing a de-identified subject ID, COVID-19 status, age in years and sex. The samples were drawn from two sources: the first 160 participants of the ongoing ImmuneRACE study, and 950 to 1,500 subjects contributed by 6 global collaborators. A freely available public database, intended as a resource for researchers studying the immune response to SARS-CoV-2, is where the repertoires were released. Where HLA class I and class II types were available, the types were taken from metadata supplied by the sample provider, not from assay-based typing.

Turning to this clone: Its binding antigen is unknown. The sample holds no much larger clone one base away, and base qualities are not on file.

The collaborating institutions used their own protocols to collect whole blood in K2EDTA tubes. Collaborator samples were shipped for TCRbeta analysis as frozen whole blood, isolated PBMCs, or DNA extracted from either sample type. The junction carries 19 bases between V and J, which are trimmed by 4 bases and 7 bases respectively. Measured from the cysteine to the phenylalanine, the CDR3 is 16 residues long. The kept DNA is CDR3 alone, 48 bases in frame from the first base. In the germline V gene (reference sequence), CDR1 corresponds to SEHNR and CDR2 to FQNEAQ. TCRbeta CDR3 regions were amplified from genomic DNA by means of the immunoSEQ Assay, a bias-controlled multiplex PCR. As for the original processing: The number of nucleated cells in each sample was estimated by amplification of reference gene primers within the assay. Sequence reads were collapsed and filtered to measure the absolute abundance of every unique TCRbeta CDR3 rearrangement. For each sample, productive Simpson clonality was calculated as the square root of Simpson's diversity index across productive rearrangements. TCRdb's version of the immuneACCESS table is confined to in-frame rearrangements and falls short of the full clone set. An unresolved V gene accounts for under half of the shortfall where checked; the remainder is of unknown origin. V and J calls and clone size are given by that table; D and trimming were obtained from the DNA. The sample table contains around 97,000 clones; only one count was recorded for just under 90% of them. The biggest ten clones account for over 15% of the sample.

The investigation overall reported the following: The quantity of clinical and demographic metadata differed by source and by participant and was supplied without curation.

Sequencing was carried out using peripheral blood. This clonotype originated in a human donor in a cohort sampled during active COVID-19. In this chain, TRBV7-9 is recombined with TRBJ2-2; the D gene remains uncertain. CDR3 sequence: CASSSLFPRGFGELFF. In nucleotides, the sequence is TGTGCCAGCAGCTCTTTATTCCCCCGCGGCTTCGGGGAGCTGTTTTTT.